The 6 T cell receptor beta chains below all came from one sample that was sequenced in a study of identifying expanded T cells in peripheral blood. Method: immunoSEQ multiplex PCR; TCRdb's copy keeps in-frame clones and lacks some. The sample contains over 90,000 clones, 88% of which appear only once. Sequenced: blood. The source is a person between 18 and 69 years old in good health.

The CDR3 reads CASSTWTGGNTEAFF. CDR3 in DNA: TGCGCCAGCAGCACTTGGACAGGGGGGAACACTGAAGCTTTCTTT. The chain couples TRBV5-1 to TRBJ1-1, with 10 bases fitting TRBD1. Germline lookup yields CDR1 SGHRS and CDR2 YFSETQ. The CDR3 contains 15 residues. With 4 bases clipped from V and 1 base from J, the junction kept 4 bases outside the gene matches.

The chain employs TRBV2 and TRBJ1-3; 7 bases fit TRBD1. Germline CDR1 is SNHLY and CDR2 is FYNNEI. After removal of 9 bases from V and 5 bases from J, the junction contained 7 bases not matched to a gene. The CDR3 runs to 13 residues. CDR3 protein: CASRDSLRNTIYF. DNA for the CDR3: TGTGCCAGTCGGGACAGCCTCAGAAACACCATATATTTT.

With regard to this clone: One junction end does not reproduce the germline sequence, and a read error may be involved. This chain's CDR3 is CASSLAGVSYNEQFF. CDR3 bases: TGTGCCAGCAGCCTAGCGGGAGTTTCCTACAATGAGCAGTTCTTC. The chain joins TRBV7-8 to TRBJ2-1, with 10 bases matching TRBD2. Germline-derived CDR1 and CDR2 are SGHVS and FQNEAQ. CDR3 length equals 15 residues.

This chain joins TRBV12-5 and TRBJ2-1; no clear D. The germline V and J ends were trimmed by 0 bases and 9 bases, with 6 bases remaining between them. Germline assignment: CDR1 LGHNT and CDR2 FRNRAP. The CDR3 length is 12 residues. The CDR3 here is CASGLVLSEQFF. The CDR3 nucleotides are TGTGCTAGTGGTTTGGTACTGAGTGAGCAGTTCTTC.

This chain uses TRBV5-4 with TRBJ2-3; no definite D call. The CDR3 sequence is 16 residues long. Per the germline V gene, CDR1 is SGHNT and CDR2 is YYREEE (reference sequence). With 1 base removed from V and 1 base from J, the gap between germline ends came to 13 bases. CDR3 in DNA: TGTGCCAGCAGCTTGCGGCGGACCTGGGGCACAGATACGCAGTATTTT. It codes for CASSLRRTWGTDTQYF.

V gene TRBV5-1 combines with J gene TRBJ2-3; TRBD1 or TRBD2 may be the D gene (6 bases each). The CDR3 is 15 residues long. V shed 0 bases and J shed 2 bases, with 10 bases lying between them. Germline V gene sequence: CDR1 SGHRS, CDR2 YFSETQ. DNA for the CDR3: TGCGCCAGCAGCTTGGAGGGGGGACCCACAGATACGCAGTATTTT. It translates to CASSLEGGPTDTQYF.